The rows below give T cell receptor beta chains drawn from one sample of a study of blood T cell repertoires in COVID-19. Here immunoSEQ multiplex PCR was the method, and the copy in TCRdb shows in-frame clones only, minus some. Among roughly 210,000 clones listed, roughly 87% were seen once. The sequenced sample consisted of PBMCs or T cells enriched from blood (not recorded which). These receptors originate from a man aged 25-45 years in a cohort exposed to, infected with or recovered from COVID-19 (not recorded which). The CDR3 runs from the conserved cysteine through the conserved F or W. The D gene is left open where the match is weak. Clone size is not always given. Where it is, it says once, few, many or a class for expanded clones.

cdr3_nt | cdr3_aa | clone_size | j_call | v_call | d_call
TGTGCCAGCAGCCTCCTTGAGGCAGGACAGAATTCACCCCTCCACTTT | CASSLLEAGQNSPLHF | NA | TRBJ1-6 | TRBV7-6 | NA
TGTGCCAGCAGTTCCCCGACTAGCGGGACAAACAATGAGCAGTTCTTC | CASSSPTSGTNNEQFF | NA | TRBJ2-1 | TRBV28 | TRBD2
TGTGCCAGCAGCTTAGGCTCAGCAGGACAGGGGGCGCCCTATGGCTACACCTTC | CASSLGSAGQGAPYGYTF | NA | TRBJ1-2 | TRBV13 | TRBD1
TGTGCAGTTCCAACCCCACGGGAGCAGTACTTC | CAVPTPREQYF | few | TRBJ2-7 | TRBV28 | NA
TGTGCCACCAGTGAGGGGGGTTACGAGCAGTACTTC | CATSEGGYEQYF | NA | TRBJ2-7 | TRBV24-1 | NA
TGTGCTAGTGGTCTGACCTGGACTAGCGGAGGATTCACAGATACGCAGTATTTT | CASGLTWTSGGFTDTQYF | few | TRBJ2-3 | TRBV12-5 | TRBD2
TGTGCCAGCAGCTCCCAAAGGTGGGCGGGAGCCCCCTACAATGAGCAGTTCTTC | CASSSQRWAGAPYNEQFF | once | TRBJ2-1 | TRBV7-2 | TRBD2
TGCGCCAGCAGCCACGCGGAGGGCCCTTACGAGCAGTACTTC | CASSHAEGPYEQYF | NA | TRBJ2-7 | TRBV4-1 | NA
TGTGCCAGCTCACCAGGAAGCCTAGCGATCACCGGGGAGCTGTTTTTT | CASSPGSLAITGELFF | NA | TRBJ2-2 | TRBV18 | NA
TGTGCCAGTAGTAGAGACAGGGTGAGTCACGAGCAGTACTTC | CASSRDRVSHEQYF | once | TRBJ2-7 | TRBV19 | TRBD1
TGTGCCAGCAGCCTGGGAGGACAGGAGTACAATGAGCAGTTCTTC | CASSLGGQEYNEQFF | NA | TRBJ2-1 | TRBV4-2 | NA
TGTGCCAGCAGCCCGCGACTAGCGGGAAGGACCGGGGAGCTGTTTTTT | CASSPRLAGRTGELFF | NA | TRBJ2-2 | TRBV13 | TRBD2
TGTGCCAGCAGCCCCTTGGAGATTTCTCCCCCGAACACCATATATTTT | CASSPLEISPPNTIYF | NA | TRBJ1-3 | TRBV14 | NA
TGTGCCAGCAGTGTCAACCCGGGACAGACTAGCGAGCAGTACTTC | CASSVNPGQTSEQYF | NA | TRBJ2-7 | TRBV2 | NA
TGTGCCAGCAGCTTAACTGACAGCCACTATGGCTACACCTTC | CASSLTDSHYGYTF | NA | TRBJ1-2 | TRBV5-5 | NA
TGTGCCAGCTCACAACTAGACGGGTCTAACTATGGCTACACCTTC | CASSQLDGSNYGYTF | NA | TRBJ1-2 | TRBV18 | NA
TGTGCCAGCAGCGCCTGGAGTGGAGAATACAATGAGCAGTTCTTC | CASSAWSGEYNEQFF | NA | TRBJ2-1 | TRBV7-6 | NA
TGTGCCAGCAGCTTTTGGGGGGGGACCATGAACACTGAAGCTTTCTTT | CASSFWGGTMNTEAFF | NA | TRBJ1-1 | TRBV7-2 | NA
TGTGCCACCAGCAGAGACAGGGGGGCGACCTATGGCTACACCTTC | CATSRDRGATYGYTF | NA | TRBJ1-2 | TRBV15 | TRBD1
TGTGCCAGCAGACGGACAGGCTCCTATGGCTACACCTTC | CASRRTGSYGYTF | NA | TRBJ1-2 | TRBV12-3/TRBV12-4 | TRBD1
TGTGCCAGCAGTTTATTACAAGAGACCCAGTACTTC | CASSLLQETQYF | NA | TRBJ2-5 | TRBV28 | NA
TGTGCCAGCAGCTCCCCCGGGGGGGCCTACAATGAGCAGTTCTTC | CASSSPGGAYNEQFF | NA | TRBJ2-1 | TRBV7-9 | TRBD2
TGTGCCAGCAGTTCCGGACTAGCGGGCGCGCTACAGTACTTC | CASSSGLAGALQYF | few | TRBJ2-7 | TRBV27 | TRBD2
TGTGCCATCAGTGGTGGTCAGAGCAATCAGCCCCAGCATTTT | CAISGGQSNQPQHF | NA | TRBJ1-5 | TRBV10-3 | NA
TGTGCCACCAGACGGGGACTAGCGGGCAACAATGAGCAGTTCTTC | CATRRGLAGNNEQFF | NA | TRBJ2-1 | TRBV15 | TRBD2
TGTGCCAGCAGCCAAGGGACAGCAAATGAAAAACTGTTTTTT | CASSQGTANEKLFF | NA | TRBJ1-4 | TRBV7-8 | TRBD1
TGTGCCAGCAGTCAGTCGACAGGGCTTTACAATGAGCAGTTCTTC | CASSQSTGLYNEQFF | NA | TRBJ2-1 | TRBV28 | TRBD1
TGTGCCAGCAGCGCAAGGCGGGCCGGGCCTACGCAGTATTTT | CASSARRAGPTQYF | NA | TRBJ2-3 | TRBV5-6 | NA
TGTGCCAGCAAGGAACAGCGGTATAGCAATCAGCCCCAGCATTTT | CASKEQRYSNQPQHF | NA | TRBJ1-5 | TRBV28 | NA
TGTGCCAGCAGGGACAGCCTAGCGGGAAATCTAGGTGAGCAGTTCTTC | CASRDSLAGNLGEQFF | NA | TRBJ2-1 | TRBV28 | TRBD2
TGCGCCAGCAGCTCTGACAAAAACGGTAGGGGCCGCTACGAGCAGTACTTC | CASSSDKNGRGRYEQYF | NA | TRBJ2-7 | TRBV5-1 | NA
TGCGCCAGCAGCTCGGCCGGGACAGGAATTTACAATGAGCAGTTCTTC | CASSSAGTGIYNEQFF | NA | TRBJ2-1 | TRBV5-1 | TRBD1
TGTGCCAGCAGCGCAAGCGGGAGCCCCTACAATGAGCAGTTCTTC | CASSASGSPYNEQFF | NA | TRBJ2-1 | TRBV9 | TRBD2
TGTGCCAGCAGCTTTGGGACAGGGGTGTACGAGCAGTACTTC | CASSFGTGVYEQYF | NA | TRBJ2-7 | TRBV5-8 | TRBD1
TGTGCCAGCCGGCCGGGACTAGATCACTACGAGCAGTACTTC | CASRPGLDHYEQYF | NA | TRBJ2-7 | TRBV7-2 | TRBD2